Each of the 20 T cell receptor beta chains below was sequenced from the same sample in a study of molecular identifiers for immune sequencing clone quantification. TCRdb re-derived calls from the PCR reads in MiXCR, one entry per CDR3 protein. The sample has about 86,000 distinct CDR3 sequences, around 27% seen once. The specimen sequenced was naive CD8+ T cells from blood, with Jurkat cell RNA spiked in. Subset reported: FACS-sorted CD8+CD4-CCR7+CD45RA+ naive T cells. Receptors originate from a human donor in good health. Some libraries in this study had Jurkat cell RNA spiked in.

In its sample, this clonotype was seen many times. The chain carries TRBV15 and TRBJ2-2, with 7 bases matching TRBD2. The CDR3 runs to 15 residues. J was trimmed by 1 base and V by 8 bases; bases with no gene match: 7. Germline V gives CDR1 LNHNV, CDR2 YYDKDF (reference sequence). CDR3 loop: CATATSEKNTGELFF. CDR3 nucleotide sequence: TGTGCCACCGCCACTAGCGAGAAGAACACCGGGGAGCTGTTTTTT.

This clonotype was detected only a few times. The conserved phenylalanine or tryptophan normally closing the CDR3 is absent here, so this likely arose from a read error. This chain links TRBV5-1 with TRBJ2-3; TRBD2 agrees at 9 bases. The CDR3 has 16 residues. The ends lost 4 bases at V and 0 bases at J; junction bases unmatched: 6. Germline V lookup: CDR1 SGHRS, CDR2 YFSETQ. CDR3 amino acids: CASSEATSGSTDTQYL. The CDR3, as DNA: TGCGCCAGCAGCGAGGCGACTAGCGGAAGCACAGATACGCAGTATCTT.

There are a few counts of this clonotype. CDR3 DNA: TGTGCCACGAAAGATGCACTTAACTATGGCTACACCTTC. The encoded protein is CATKDALNYGYTF. The gene calls are TRBV7-8 and TRBJ1-2; no definite D call. Germline-derived CDR1 and CDR2 are SGHVS and FQNEAQ. The CDR3 loop spans 13 amino acids. Trimming pared 10 bases from V and 1 base from J, leaving 13 bases between.

This clonotype was seen a handful of times. The rearrangement links TRBV3-1 to TRBJ2-5; 9 bases align to TRBD2. Germline V gives CDR1 LGHDT, CDR2 YNNKEL (reference sequence). The trim removed 3 bases at V and 4 bases at J, leaving 6 bases unmatched. The CDR3 has 15 amino acids. The CDR3 coding sequence is TGTGCCAGCAGCCATAGGCCAGCGGGAGGAGAGACCCAGTACTTC. Its translation: CASSHRPAGGETQYF.

This clonotype has ten or more counts. The chain is built from TRBV4-3 and TRBJ2-1; 9 positions agree with TRBD2. The V gene's germline CDR1 is LGHNA and CDR2 YSLEER. The CDR3 contains 16 residues. V was pared by 4 bases and J by 8 bases, with 12 bases of the junction left unmatched. Written as DNA, the CDR3 is TGCGCCAGCAGCCCCCCCGGGGGGACTAGCTCCTATGAGCAGTTCTTC. Protein: CASSPPGGTSSYEQFF.

As concerns this clonotype: Mismatch with germline at one junction end may stem from a read error. This chain joins TRBV7-6 and TRBJ2-7; D not resolved. The CDR3 loop spans 17 amino acids. Germline V CDR1 and CDR2: SGHVS, FNYEAQ. The CDR3, as DNA: TGTGCCAACAGCTTAGAGTCGCTGTCCGGACCGACCTACGAGCAGTACTTC. Translation gives CANSLESLSGPTYEQYF. Variable domain in full (rest from reference TRBV7-6 and TRBJ2-7): GAGVSQSPRYKVTKRGQDVALRCDPISGHVSLYWYRQALGQGPEFLTYFNYEAQQDKSGLPNDRFSAERPEGSISTLTIQRTEQRDSAMYRCANSLESLSGPTYEQYFGPGTRLTVT.

The rearrangement joins TRBV7-9 to TRBJ2-5; 11 bases line up with TRBD1. V gave up 7 bases and J gave up 5 bases; unmatched junction bases: 9. This CDR3 region has 15 residues. Germline V gene lookup returns CDR1 SEHNR and CDR2 FQNEAQ (reference sequence). The CDR3 nucleotides are TGTGCCAGCACCGTTTGGGACAGGGGGATTGAGACCCAGTACTTC. It yields the protein CASTVWDRGIETQYF.

This clonotype was picked up many times. The chain recombines TRBV20-1 with TRBJ2-3; D may correspond to TRBD1 or TRBD2 (6 bases each). From germline, CDR1 is DFQATT and CDR2 SNEGSKA (reference sequence). Trimming removed 0 bases at V and 0 bases at J, with 13 bases between. The CDR3 covers 16 residues. The CDR3 spells CSARDPTGRSTDTQYF. As DNA, the CDR3 is TGCAGTGCTAGAGATCCCACAGGGAGGAGCACAGATACGCAGTATTTT.

This clonotype has a count of ten or more. The J gene is TRBJ2-3, the V gene TRBV7-9, with TRBD1 identical over 9 bases. The CDR3 runs 17 residues. The V and J ends lost 3 bases and 4 bases, in that order; junction bases with no gene match: 11. The germline V gene encodes CDR1 SEHNR and CDR2 FQNEAQ (reference sequence). In DNA, the CDR3 is TGTGCCAGCAGCTTGTTGGGGACAGGGAGGGCGTCAGATACGCAGTATTTT. This translates into CASSLLGTGRASDTQYF.

Details on this clonotype: This sequence may be a read error, since a much larger clone differs from it by one base. The gene calls are TRBV6-6 and TRBJ2-3, with 11 positions matching TRBD2. This CDR3 is built from 14 residues. In germline, CDR1 is MNHNY, CDR2 SVGAGI (reference sequence). The CDR3 region is CASNLAGGTGTQYF. CDR3 in DNA: TGTGCCAGCAATTTAGCGGGGGGGACAGGTACGCAGTATTTT.

The sample holds a few counts of this clonotype. This chain joins TRBV6-1 and TRBJ2-1; D possibly corresponds to TRBD1 (6 bases). Trimming cost V 1 base and J 6 bases, with 19 bases left between them. Germline V gene data show CDR1 as MNHNS and CDR2 as SASEGT. This CDR3 is 17 amino acids long. The CDR3 DNA reads TGTGCCAGCAGTGAAGAGATAGCACAGGGAATAGGCAATGAGCAGTTCTTC. This codes for CASSEEIAQGIGNEQFF.

The J gene is TRBJ1-3, the V gene TRBV5-1; TRBD1 is a possible D gene (6 bases). The CDR3 runs to 14 residues. Germline CDR1 reads SGHRS; CDR2 reads YFSETQ. Trimming removed 4 bases from V and 9 bases from J, with 17 bases in between. The CDR3 bases are TGCGCCAGCAGCACACAGGGCGCCCTGGGCACCATATATTTT. Its protein is CASSTQGALGTIYF.

This clonotype was detected a few times. V usage is TRBV10-3 and J usage is TRBJ1-1, with TRBD1 matching 9 bases. The V and J ends lost 10 bases and 1 base, in that order; junction bases with no gene match: 7. The CDR3 consists of 14 residues. Germline V gene lookup returns CDR1 ENHRY and CDR2 SYGVKD. CDR3 protein: CATPLQGANTEAFF. The CDR3, as DNA: TGTGCCACCCCACTACAGGGGGCGAACACTGAAGCTTTCTTT.

This clonotype was seen many times. J is TRBJ2-2 and V is TRBV29-1; TRBD1 is a possible D gene (5 bases). The CDR3 is made up of 12 amino acids. Trimming left V 4 bases short and J 5 bases short, with 8 bases between. Germline loops: CDR1 SQVTM, CDR2 ANQGSEA. The CDR3 sequence is CSVVRDTGELFF. The CDR3 nucleotides read TGCAGCGTTGTCAGGGATACCGGGGAGCTGTTTTTT.

The chain employs TRBV10-2 and TRBJ2-2; D unresolved. Germline CDR1 reads WSHSY; CDR2 reads SAAADI. CDR3 size: 14 residues. V gave up 2 bases and J gave up 3 bases, with 7 bases separating them. The chain's CDR3 is CASSEVGDTGELFF. In DNA, the CDR3 is TGCGCCAGCAGTGAGGTTGGGGACACCGGGGAGCTGTTTTTT.

This clonotype was observed at least ten times. The genes are TRBV29-1 and TRBJ1-1; weak D call: TRBD1 (5 bases). V dropped 1 base and J dropped 7 bases, with 10 bases sitting between them. Germline V CDR1 and CDR2: SQVTM, ANQGSEA. The length of the CDR3 is 12 residues. The CDR3 region is CSVEGTSGEAFF. For the CDR3, the DNA is TGCAGCGTTGAAGGGACATCCGGTGAAGCTTTCTTT.

At least ten counts were recorded for this clonotype. The chain joins TRBV11-2 to TRBJ2-3, with D possibly called TRBD1 or TRBD2 (6 bases each). V was pared by 3 bases and J by 2 bases, with 12 bases between. CDR1 SGHAT and CDR2 FQNNGV come from the germline V gene. This CDR3 is built from 15 residues. DNA for the CDR3: TGTGCCAGCAGCTTGGATGGGGGGCCCACAGATACGCAGTATTTT. As protein: CASSLDGGPTDTQYF.

A word on this clonotype: One base away lies a much larger clone, so this may be a sequencing read error. The chain combines TRBV6-1 with TRBJ2-7; tentative D call: TRBD2 (5 bases). The germline gives CDR1 MNHNS, CDR2 SASEGT. The CDR3 runs 15 residues. Trimming cost V 6 bases and J 7 bases, with 22 bases left between them. The CDR3 spells CASSSTGWNSGEQYF. The CDR3 region has the DNA TGTGCCAGCAGCAGTACGGGATGGAATTCGGGGGAGCAGTACTTC.

This clonotype was seen a handful of times. The chain carries TRBV19 and TRBJ1-1; perhaps TRBD1 as D (6 bases). Between the trimmed V and J ends, which lost 7 bases and 0 bases, there was a span of 12 bases. CDR1 and CDR2 (germline): LNHDA, SQIVND (reference sequence). The CDR3 spans 14 residues. CDR3 in DNA: TGTGCCAGTACCCAGGACAGAATGAACACTGAAGCTTTCTTT. Protein product: CASTQDRMNTEAFF. Full variable domain (rest looked up from reference TRBV19 and TRBJ1-1): DGGITQSPKYLFRKEGQNVTLSCEQNLNHDAMYWYRQDPGQGLRLIYYSQIVNDFQKGDIAEGYSVSREKKESFPLTVTSAQKNPTAFYLCASTQDRMNTEAFFGQGTRLTVV.

This clonotype was observed at least ten times. This chain uses TRBV20-1 with TRBJ1-4, with D hard to call. The CDR3 has 11 amino acids. CDR1 is DFQATT and CDR2 is SNEGSKA in the germline V gene (reference sequence). V lost 4 bases and J lost 7, with 7 bases in between. The CDR3 sequence: CSAKKVEKLFF. CDR3 nucleotide sequence: TGCAGTGCTAAAAAGGTTGAAAAACTGTTTTTT.